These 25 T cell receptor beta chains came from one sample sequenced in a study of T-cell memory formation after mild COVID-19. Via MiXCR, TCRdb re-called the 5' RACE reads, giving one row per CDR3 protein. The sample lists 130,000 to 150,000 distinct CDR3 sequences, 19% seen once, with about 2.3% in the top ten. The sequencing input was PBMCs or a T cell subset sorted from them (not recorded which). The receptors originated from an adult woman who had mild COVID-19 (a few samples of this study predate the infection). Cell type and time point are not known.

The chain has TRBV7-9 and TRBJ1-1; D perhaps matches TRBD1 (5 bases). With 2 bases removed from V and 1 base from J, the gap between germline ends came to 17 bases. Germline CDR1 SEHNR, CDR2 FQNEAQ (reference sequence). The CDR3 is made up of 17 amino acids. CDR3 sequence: CASSLWAWGRENTEAFF. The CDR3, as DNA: TGTGCCAGCAGCTTATGGGCGTGGGGCAGGGAGAACACTGAAGCTTTCTTT.

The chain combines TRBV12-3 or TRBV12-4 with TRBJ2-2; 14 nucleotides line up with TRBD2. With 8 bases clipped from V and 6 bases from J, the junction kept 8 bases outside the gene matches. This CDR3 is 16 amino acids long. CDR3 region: CASGTSGSGLAGELFF. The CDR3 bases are TGTGCCAGCGGGACTAGCGGGAGTGGGTTGGCCGGGGAGCTGTTTTTT.

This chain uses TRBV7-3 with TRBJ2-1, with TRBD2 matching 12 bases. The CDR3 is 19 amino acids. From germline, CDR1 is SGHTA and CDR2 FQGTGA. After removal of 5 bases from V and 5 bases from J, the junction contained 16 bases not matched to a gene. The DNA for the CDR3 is TGTGCCAGCAGCCGTAACTTTGGGACTAGCGGGCATAGTAACAATGAGCAGTTCTTC. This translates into CASSRNFGTSGHSNNEQFF. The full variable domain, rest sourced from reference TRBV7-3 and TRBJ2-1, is GAGVSQTPSNKVTEKGKYVELRCDPISGHTALYWYRQSLGQGPEFLIYFQGTGAADDSGLPNDRFFAVRPEGSVSTLKIQRTERGDSAVYLCASSRNFGTSGHSNNEQFFGPGTRLTVL.

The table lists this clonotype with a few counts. The CDR3 reads CASSRTGYYEQYF. The DNA for the CDR3 is TGTGCCAGCAGTCGGACAGGGTACTACGAGCAGTACTTC. The V and J genes are TRBV27 and TRBJ2-7; 8 bases match TRBD1. Germline V CDR1 and CDR2: MNHEY, SMNVEV (reference sequence). V was pared by 5 bases and J by 3 bases, with 3 bases of the junction left unmatched. CDR3 length: 13 amino acids.

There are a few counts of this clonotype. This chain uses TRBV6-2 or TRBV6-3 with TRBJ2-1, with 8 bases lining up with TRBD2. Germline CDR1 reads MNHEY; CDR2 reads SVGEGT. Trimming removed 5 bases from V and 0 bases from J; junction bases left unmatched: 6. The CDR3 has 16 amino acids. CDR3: CASSGLAGLSYNEQFF. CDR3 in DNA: TGTGCCAGCAGTGGATTAGCGGGGCTCTCCTACAATGAGCAGTTCTTC.

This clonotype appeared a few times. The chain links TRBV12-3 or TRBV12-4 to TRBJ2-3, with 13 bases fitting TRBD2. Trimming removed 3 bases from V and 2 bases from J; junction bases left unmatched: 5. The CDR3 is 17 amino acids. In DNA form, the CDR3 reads TGTGCCAGCAGTTTCAGGGGACTAGCGGGGTACACAGATACGCAGTATTTT. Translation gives CASSFRGLAGYTDTQYF.

CDR3 in DNA: TGCGCCAGCAGCCCAAAACGGGGGGGACCGAACACTGAAGCTTTCTTT. Its translation is CASSPKRGGPNTEAFF. This chain uses TRBV5-1 with TRBJ1-1, with D possibly matching TRBD1 (5 bases). There are 16 residues in the CDR3. Germline CDR1 SGHRS, CDR2 YFSETQ. The V gene lost 4 bases and the J gene lost 1 base, with 17 bases spanning the gap.

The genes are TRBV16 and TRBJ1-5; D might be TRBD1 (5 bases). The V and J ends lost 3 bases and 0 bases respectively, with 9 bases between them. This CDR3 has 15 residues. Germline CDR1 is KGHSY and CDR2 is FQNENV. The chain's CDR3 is CASSHGAYSNQPQHF. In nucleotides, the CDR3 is TGTGCCAGCAGCCACGGGGCCTATAGCAATCAGCCCCAGCATTTT.

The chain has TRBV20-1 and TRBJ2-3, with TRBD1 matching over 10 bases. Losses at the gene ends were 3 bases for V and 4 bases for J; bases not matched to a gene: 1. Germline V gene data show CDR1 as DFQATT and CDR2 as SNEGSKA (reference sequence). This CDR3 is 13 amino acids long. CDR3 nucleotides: TGCAGTGCTAGGGACAGGGGGGCAGATACGCAGTATTTT. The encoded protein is CSARDRGADTQYF.

CDR3 nucleotides: TGTGCCAGCAGGGGACAGACAAGGTCCTACGAGCAGTACTTC. Its translation: CASRGQTRSYEQYF. The chain is built from TRBV2 and TRBJ2-7; 7 bases agree with TRBD1. This CDR3 is 14 amino acids long. In germline, CDR1 is SNHLY, CDR2 FYNNEI. Losses at the gene ends were 6 bases for V and 1 base for J; bases not matched to a gene: 6.

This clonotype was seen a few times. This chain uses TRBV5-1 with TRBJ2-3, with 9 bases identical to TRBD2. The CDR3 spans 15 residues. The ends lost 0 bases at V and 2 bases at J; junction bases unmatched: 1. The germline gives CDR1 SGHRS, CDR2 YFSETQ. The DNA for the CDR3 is TGCGCCAGCAGCTTGGCTAGCGGGGTCACAGATACGCAGTATTTT. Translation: CASSLASGVTDTQYF.

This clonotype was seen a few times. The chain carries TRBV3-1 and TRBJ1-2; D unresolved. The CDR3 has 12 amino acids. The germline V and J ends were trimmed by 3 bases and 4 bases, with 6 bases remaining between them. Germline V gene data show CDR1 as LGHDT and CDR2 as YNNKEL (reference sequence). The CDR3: CASSHRLYGYTF. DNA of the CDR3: TGTGCCAGCAGCCATAGGCTCTATGGCTACACCTTC.

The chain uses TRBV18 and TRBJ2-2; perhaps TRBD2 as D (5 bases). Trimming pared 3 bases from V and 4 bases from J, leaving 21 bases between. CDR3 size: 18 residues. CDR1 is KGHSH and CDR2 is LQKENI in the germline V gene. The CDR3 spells CASSPRTPDPGLTGELFF. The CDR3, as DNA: TGTGCCAGCTCACCGAGGACCCCCGATCCCGGACTCACCGGGGAGCTGTTTTTT.

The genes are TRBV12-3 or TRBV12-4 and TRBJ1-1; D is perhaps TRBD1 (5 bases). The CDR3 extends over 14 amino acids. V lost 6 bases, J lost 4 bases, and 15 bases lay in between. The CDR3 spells CASSPVLGGTEAFF. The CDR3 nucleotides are TGTGCCAGCAGCCCCGTCCTGGGGGGCACTGAAGCTTTCTTT.

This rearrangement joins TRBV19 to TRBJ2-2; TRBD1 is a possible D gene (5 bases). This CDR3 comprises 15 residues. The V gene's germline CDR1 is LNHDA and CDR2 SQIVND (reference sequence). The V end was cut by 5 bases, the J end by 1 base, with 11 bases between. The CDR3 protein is CASSPDSRNTGELFF. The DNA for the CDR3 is TGTGCCAGTAGTCCAGACAGTAGGAACACCGGGGAGCTGTTTTTT.

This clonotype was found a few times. The CDR3 DNA sequence: TGTGCCAGCAGCACTCCCGGGACAGGGGTAGGCTACACCTTC. Its translation: CASSTPGTGVGYTF. The V call is TRBV7-9, the J call TRBJ1-2; 10 nucleotides agree with TRBD1. CDR3 length: 14 amino acids. V trimming: 5 bases; J trimming: 8 bases; junction bases outside the gene matches: 8. CDR1 is SEHNR and CDR2 is FQNEAQ in the germline V gene (reference sequence). Combining the CDR3 with reference TRBV7-9 and TRBJ1-2 gives the whole variable domain DTGVSQNPRHKITKRGQNVTFRCDPISEHNRLYWYRQTLGQGPEFLTYFQNEAQLEKSRLLSDRFSAERPKGSFSTLEIQRTEQGDSAMYLCASSTPGTGVGYTFGSGTRLTVV.

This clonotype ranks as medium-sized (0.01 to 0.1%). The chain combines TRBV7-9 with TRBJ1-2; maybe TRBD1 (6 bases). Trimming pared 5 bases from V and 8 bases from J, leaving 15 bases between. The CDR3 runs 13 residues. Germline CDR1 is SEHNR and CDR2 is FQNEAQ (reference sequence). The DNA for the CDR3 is TGTGCCAGCAGCGACCGGACAGTGTGGGGCTACACCTTC. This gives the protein CASSDRTVWGYTF. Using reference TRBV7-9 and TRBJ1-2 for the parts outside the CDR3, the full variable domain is DTGVSQNPRHKITKRGQNVTFRCDPISEHNRLYWYRQTLGQGPEFLTYFQNEAQLEKSRLLSDRFSAERPKGSFSTLEIQRTEQGDSAMYLCASSDRTVWGYTFGSGTRLTVV.

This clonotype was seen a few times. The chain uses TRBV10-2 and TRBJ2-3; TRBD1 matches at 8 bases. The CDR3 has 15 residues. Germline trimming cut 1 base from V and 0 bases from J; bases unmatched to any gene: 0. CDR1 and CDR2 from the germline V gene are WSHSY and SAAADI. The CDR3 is CASSEWDRSTDTQYF. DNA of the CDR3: TGCGCCAGCAGTGAGTGGGACAGGAGCACAGATACGCAGTATTTT.

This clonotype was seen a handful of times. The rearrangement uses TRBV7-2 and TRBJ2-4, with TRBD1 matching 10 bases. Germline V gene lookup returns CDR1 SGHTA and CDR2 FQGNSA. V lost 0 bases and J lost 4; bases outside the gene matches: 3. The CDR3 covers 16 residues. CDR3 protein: CASSLAGTGVKNIQYF. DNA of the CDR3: TGTGCCAGCAGCTTAGCAGGGACAGGGGTTAAAAACATTCAGTACTTC.

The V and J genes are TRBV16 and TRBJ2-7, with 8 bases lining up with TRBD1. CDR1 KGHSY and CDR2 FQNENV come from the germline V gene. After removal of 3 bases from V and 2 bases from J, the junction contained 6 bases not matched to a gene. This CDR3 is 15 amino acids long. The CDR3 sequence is CASSQTGDRTYEQYF. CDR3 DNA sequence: TGTGCCAGCAGCCAGACAGGGGACAGGACCTACGAGCAGTACTTC.

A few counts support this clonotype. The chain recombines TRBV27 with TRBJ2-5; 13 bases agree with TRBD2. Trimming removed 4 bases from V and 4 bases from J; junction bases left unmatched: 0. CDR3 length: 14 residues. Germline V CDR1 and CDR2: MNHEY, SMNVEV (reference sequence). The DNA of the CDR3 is TGTGCCAGCAGTTGGACTAGCGGGAGAGAGACCCAGTACTTC. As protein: CASSWTSGRETQYF.

The CDR3: CSARDPRGRTDTQYF. In nucleotides, the CDR3 is TGCAGTGCTAGAGATCCCAGGGGACGCACAGATACGCAGTATTTT. This rearrangement joins TRBV20-1 to TRBJ2-3, with TRBD1 as a possible D gene (6 bases). CDR3 length: 15 amino acids. Per germline, CDR1 DFQATT and CDR2 SNEGSKA (reference sequence). The V end lost 0 bases, the J end lost 1 base, and 11 bases lay between the germline ends.

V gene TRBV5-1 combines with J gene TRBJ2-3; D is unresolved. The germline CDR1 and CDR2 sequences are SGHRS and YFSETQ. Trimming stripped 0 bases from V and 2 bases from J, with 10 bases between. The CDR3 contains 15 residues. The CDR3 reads CASSLGGSNTDTQYF. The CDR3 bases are TGCGCCAGCAGCTTGGGCGGCTCCAACACAGATACGCAGTATTTT.

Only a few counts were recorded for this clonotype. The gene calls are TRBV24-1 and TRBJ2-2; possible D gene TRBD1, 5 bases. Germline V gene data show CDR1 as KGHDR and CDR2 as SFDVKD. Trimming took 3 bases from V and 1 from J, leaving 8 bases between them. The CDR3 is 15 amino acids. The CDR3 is CATSDTGVNTGELFF. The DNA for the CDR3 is TGTGCCACCAGTGATACAGGTGTGAACACCGGGGAGCTGTTTTTT.

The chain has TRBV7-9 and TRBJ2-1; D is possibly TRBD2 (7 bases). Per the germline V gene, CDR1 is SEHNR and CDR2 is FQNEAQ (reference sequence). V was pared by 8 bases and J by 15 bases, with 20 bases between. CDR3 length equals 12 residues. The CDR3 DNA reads TGTGCCAGCGGGCAGGAGGGGGGGATTCCGTTCTTC. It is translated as CASGQEGGIPFF.